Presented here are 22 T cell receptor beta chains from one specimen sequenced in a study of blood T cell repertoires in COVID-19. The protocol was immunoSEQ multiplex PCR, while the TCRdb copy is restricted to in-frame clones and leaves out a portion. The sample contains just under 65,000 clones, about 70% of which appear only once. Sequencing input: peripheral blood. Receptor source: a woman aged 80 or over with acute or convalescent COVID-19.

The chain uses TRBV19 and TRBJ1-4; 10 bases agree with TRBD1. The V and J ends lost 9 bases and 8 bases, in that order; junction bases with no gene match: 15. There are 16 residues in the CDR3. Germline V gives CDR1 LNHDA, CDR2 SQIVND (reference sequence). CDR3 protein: CASGQGGFGLTEKLFF. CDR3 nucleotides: TGTGCCAGCGGACAGGGGGGTTTTGGGCTTACCGAAAAACTGTTTTTT.

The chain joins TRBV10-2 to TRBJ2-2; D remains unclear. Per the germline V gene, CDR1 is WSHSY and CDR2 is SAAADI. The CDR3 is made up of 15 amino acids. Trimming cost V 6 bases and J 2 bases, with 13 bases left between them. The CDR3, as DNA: TGCGCCAGCAGAGCCTCCCTTTCAAACACCGGGGAGCTGTTTTTT. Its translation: CASRASLSNTGELFF.

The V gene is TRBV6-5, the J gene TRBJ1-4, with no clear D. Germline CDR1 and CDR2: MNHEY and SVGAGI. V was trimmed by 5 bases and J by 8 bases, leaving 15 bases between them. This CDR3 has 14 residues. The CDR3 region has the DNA TGTGCCAGCAGTAAGACATATACCATAGAAAAACTGTTTTTT. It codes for CASSKTYTIEKLFF.

CDR3 sequence: CASSLGRGDNSPLHF. CDR3 DNA sequence: TGTGCCAGCAGCCTCGGCAGGGGAGATAATTCACCCCTCCACTTT. The V and J genes are TRBV3-1 (or the pseudogene TRBV3-2) and TRBJ1-6, with a possible D match to TRBD1 (6 bases). CDR1 is LGHDT and CDR2 is YNNKEL in the germline V gene (reference sequence). This CDR3 has 15 amino acids. Trimming removed 4 bases from V and 5 bases from J, with 12 bases in between.

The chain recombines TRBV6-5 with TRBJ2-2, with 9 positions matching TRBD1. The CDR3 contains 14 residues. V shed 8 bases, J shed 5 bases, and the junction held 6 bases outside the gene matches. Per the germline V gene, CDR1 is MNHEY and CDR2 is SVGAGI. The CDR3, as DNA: TGTGCCAGCCGGGACAGGGCTGGGACCGGGGAGCTGTTTTTT. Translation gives CASRDRAGTGELFF.

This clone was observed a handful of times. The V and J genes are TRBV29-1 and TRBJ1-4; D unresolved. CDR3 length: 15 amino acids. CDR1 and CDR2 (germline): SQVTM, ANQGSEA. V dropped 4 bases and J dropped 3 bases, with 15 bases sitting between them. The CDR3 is CSVVTGSRANEKLFF. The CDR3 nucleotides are TGCAGCGTTGTTACGGGTTCTCGAGCTAATGAAAAACTGTTTTTT.

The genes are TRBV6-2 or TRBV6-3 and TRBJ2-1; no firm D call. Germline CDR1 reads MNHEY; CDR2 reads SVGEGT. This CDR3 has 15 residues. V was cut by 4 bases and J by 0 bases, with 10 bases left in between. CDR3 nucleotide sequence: TGTGCCAGCAGTTTGGGCCCCAGCTCCTACAATGAGCAGTTCTTC. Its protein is CASSLGPSSYNEQFF.

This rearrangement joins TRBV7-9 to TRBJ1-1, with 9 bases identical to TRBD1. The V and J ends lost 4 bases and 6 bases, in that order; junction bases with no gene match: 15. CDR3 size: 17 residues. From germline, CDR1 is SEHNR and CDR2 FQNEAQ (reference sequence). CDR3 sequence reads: CASSSSGQGMSSAEAFF. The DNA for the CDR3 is TGTGCCAGCAGCTCGTCGGGACAGGGAATGTCGAGCGCTGAAGCTTTCTTT.

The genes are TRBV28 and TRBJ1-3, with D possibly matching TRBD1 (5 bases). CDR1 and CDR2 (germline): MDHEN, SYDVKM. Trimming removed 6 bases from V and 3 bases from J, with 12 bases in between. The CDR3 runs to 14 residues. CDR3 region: CASSPGGVGNTIYF. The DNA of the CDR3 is TGTGCCAGCAGCCCCGGGGGGGTTGGAAACACCATATATTTT.

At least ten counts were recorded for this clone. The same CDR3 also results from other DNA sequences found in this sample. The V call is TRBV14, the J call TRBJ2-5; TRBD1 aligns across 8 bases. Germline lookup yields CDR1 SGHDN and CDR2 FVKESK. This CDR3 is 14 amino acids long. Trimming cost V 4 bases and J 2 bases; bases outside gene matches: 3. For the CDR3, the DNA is TGTGCCAGCAGCCGCAACAGGGGGCAAGAGACCCAGTACTTC. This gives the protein CASSRNRGQETQYF.

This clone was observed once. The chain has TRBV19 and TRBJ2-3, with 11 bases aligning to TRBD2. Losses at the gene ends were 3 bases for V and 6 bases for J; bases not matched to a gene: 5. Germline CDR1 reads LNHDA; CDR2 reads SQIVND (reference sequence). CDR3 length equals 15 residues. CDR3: CASSITSGRLDTQYF. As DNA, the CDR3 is TGTGCCAGTAGTATCACTAGCGGGAGATTGGATACGCAGTATTTT.

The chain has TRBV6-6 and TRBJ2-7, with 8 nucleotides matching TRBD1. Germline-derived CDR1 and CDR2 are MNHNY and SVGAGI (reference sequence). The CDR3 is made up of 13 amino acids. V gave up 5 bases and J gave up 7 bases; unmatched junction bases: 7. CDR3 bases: TGTGCCAGCAGTCCGACAGGGGCGAGGGAGCAGTACTTC. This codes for CASSPTGAREQYF.

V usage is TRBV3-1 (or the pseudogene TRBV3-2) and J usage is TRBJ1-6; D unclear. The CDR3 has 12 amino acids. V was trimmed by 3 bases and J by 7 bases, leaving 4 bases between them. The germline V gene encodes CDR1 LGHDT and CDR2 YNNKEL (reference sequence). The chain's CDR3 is CASSQTNSPLHF. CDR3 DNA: TGTGCCAGCAGCCAGACAAATTCACCCCTCCACTTT.

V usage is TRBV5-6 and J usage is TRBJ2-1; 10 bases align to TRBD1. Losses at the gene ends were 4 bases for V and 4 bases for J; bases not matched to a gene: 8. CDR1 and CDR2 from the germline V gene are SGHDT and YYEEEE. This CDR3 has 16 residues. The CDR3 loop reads CASSPPGTGDYNEQFF. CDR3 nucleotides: TGTGCCAGCAGCCCGCCGGGGACAGGGGATTACAATGAGCAGTTCTTC.

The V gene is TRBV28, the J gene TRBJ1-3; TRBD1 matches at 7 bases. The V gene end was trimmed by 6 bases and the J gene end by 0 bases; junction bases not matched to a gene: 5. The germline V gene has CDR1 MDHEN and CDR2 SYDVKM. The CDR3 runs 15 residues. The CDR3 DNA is TGTGCCAGCAGGGGACAGACAAGCTCTGGAAACACCATATATTTT. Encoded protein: CASRGQTSSGNTIYF.

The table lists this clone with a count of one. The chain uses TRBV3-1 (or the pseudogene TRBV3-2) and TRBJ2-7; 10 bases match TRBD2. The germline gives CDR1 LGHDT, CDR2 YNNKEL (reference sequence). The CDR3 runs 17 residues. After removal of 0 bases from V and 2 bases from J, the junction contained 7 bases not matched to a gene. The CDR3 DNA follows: TGTGCCAGCAGCCAAGATCTCACTAGCGGGACACCCTACGAGCAGTACTTC. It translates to CASSQDLTSGTPYEQYF.

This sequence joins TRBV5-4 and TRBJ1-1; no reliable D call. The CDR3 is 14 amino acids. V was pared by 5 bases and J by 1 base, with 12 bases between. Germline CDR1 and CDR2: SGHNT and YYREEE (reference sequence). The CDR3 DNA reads TGTGCCAGCAGGGTCGACACACAGAACACTGAAGCTTTCTTT. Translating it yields CASRVDTQNTEAFF.

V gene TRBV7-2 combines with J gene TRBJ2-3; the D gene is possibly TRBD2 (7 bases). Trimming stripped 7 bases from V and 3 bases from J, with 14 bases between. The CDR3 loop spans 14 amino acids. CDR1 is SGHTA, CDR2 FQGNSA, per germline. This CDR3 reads CASTWGGGTDTQYF. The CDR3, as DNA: TGTGCCAGCACGTGGGGGGGCGGGACAGATACGCAGTATTTT. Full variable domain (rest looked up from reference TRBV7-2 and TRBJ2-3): GAGVSQSPSNKVTEKGKDVELRCDPISGHTALYWYRQSLGQGLEFLIYFQGNSAPDKSGLPSDRFSAERTGGSVSTLTIQRTQQEDSAVYLCASTWGGGTDTQYFGPGTRLTVL.

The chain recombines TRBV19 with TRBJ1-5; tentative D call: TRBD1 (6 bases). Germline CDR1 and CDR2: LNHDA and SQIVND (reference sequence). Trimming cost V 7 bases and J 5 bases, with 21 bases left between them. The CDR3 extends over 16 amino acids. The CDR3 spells CASTYRTDRPDQPQHF. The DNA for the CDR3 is TGTGCCAGTACCTATCGAACCGACAGGCCCGATCAGCCCCAGCATTTT. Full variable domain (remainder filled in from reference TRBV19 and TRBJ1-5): DGGITQSPKYLFRKEGQNVTLSCEQNLNHDAMYWYRQDPGQGLRLIYYSQIVNDFQKGDIAEGYSVSREKKESFPLTVTSAQKNPTAFYLCASTYRTDRPDQPQHFGDGTRLSIL.

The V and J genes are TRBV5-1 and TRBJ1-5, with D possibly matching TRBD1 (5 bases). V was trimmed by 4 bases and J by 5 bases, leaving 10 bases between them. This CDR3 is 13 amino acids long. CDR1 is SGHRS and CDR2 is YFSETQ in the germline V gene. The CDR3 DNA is TGCGCCAGCAGCCCAGGAGGGGATCAGCCCCAGCATTTT. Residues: CASSPGGDQPQHF. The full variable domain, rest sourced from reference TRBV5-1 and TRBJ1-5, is KAGVTQTPRYLIKTRGQQVTLSCSPISGHRSVSWYQQTPGQGLQFLFEYFSETQRNKGNFPGRFSGRQFSNSRSEMNVSTLELGDSALYLCASSPGGDQPQHFGDGTRLSIL.

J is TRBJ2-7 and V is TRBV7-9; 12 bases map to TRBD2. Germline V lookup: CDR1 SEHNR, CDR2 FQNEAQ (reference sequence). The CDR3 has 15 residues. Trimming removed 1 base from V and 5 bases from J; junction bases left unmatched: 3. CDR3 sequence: CASSLGTSGMDEQYF. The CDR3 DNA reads TGTGCCAGCAGCTTAGGGACTAGCGGGATGGACGAGCAGTACTTC.

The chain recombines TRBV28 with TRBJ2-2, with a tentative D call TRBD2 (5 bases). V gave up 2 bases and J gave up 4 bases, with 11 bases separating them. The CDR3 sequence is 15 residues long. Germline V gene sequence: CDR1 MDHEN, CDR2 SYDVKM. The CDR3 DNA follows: TGTGCCAGCAGTTTAATGGGGAGCGGCACCGGGGAGCTGTTTTTT. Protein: CASSLMGSGTGELFF.